This paragraph covers one T cell receptor (beta chain) sequence. Its antigen is not yet known. Per-nucleotide qualities are absent, and no much larger clonotype sits a single base away. The junction shows trimming of 4 bases on V and 10 bases on J, plus 17 bases between the germline ends. As encoded in the germline V gene, CDR1 is SNHLY while CDR2 is FYNNEI. The CDR3 sequence holds 15 residues, the cysteine and phenylalanine included. The only DNA kept is the CDR3, 45 bases in frame from the first base. The library was produced with 5' RACE. Sequencing instrument: Illumina HiSeq 2500. A second 7 to 11 cycle PCR used a sample-barcoded 5' primer and a J-beta primer mix. A template-switch 5' adaptor carrying 12 random nucleotides introduced a unique molecular identifier onto each TCR beta cDNA molecule. Each sample yielded at least 2.5 million CDR3-containing paired-end reads. First-strand cDNA synthesis was performed from all RNA using the Mint cDNA synthesis kit, with priming by a TRBC-specific oligonucleotide. All cDNA was treated with uracil-DNA glycosylase and then went through a first 18-cycle PCR with the universal primers M1SS and BC2_uni_R. The study's own analysis went as follows. Normalization of each sample was performed by random selection of 1 million high-quality reads, each carrying a distinct molecular identifier. Reads with shared molecular identifiers were discarded instead of being binned into consensus sequences. MiTCR, run with a Q25 quality threshold and the strictest error-elimination algorithm, handled CDR3 identification, clonotype clustering and error correction. A nonparametric unseen species model with Euler transformation was used to estimate lower-bound total TCR beta diversity. Clones were called with MiXCR by TCRdb after fastp trimmed the public reads at Q25, and only in-frame beta chains were retained. Rows merge per CDR3 protein into single entries with the most common DNA and genes. The V and J calls and clone size are TCRdb's, not the authors'. Counted in this sample were 850,000 to 1,000,000 distinct CDR3 sequences; 45% to 50% of them appeared once. Clones ranked in the top ten supply roughly 13% of the sample.

The roughly 42 donors, aged about 6 to 95 years, were systemically healthy Caucasian individuals from Russia. Ten milliliters of peripheral blood were drawn from each donor into EDTA-treated Vacutainer tubes. Ficoll-Paque density-gradient centrifugation was used to isolate PBMCs, with at least 6 million obtained per sample. Trizol reagent was used to extract total RNA from the PBMCs, yielding at least 6 micrograms per sample. Naive CD45RAhigh/CD27high T cell percentages were measured by flow cytometry on a PBMC aliquot from every donor. This sample is drawn from a study of blood T cells in healthy people across ages (dated by TCRdb to between 2015 and 2017). With respect to the entire study: In model experiments, roughly one uniquely barcoded TCR beta cDNA molecule per two T cells was captured by template switching. To track age-related changes in TCR beta repertoire diversity, the study relied on deep sequencing normalized with unique cDNA molecular identifiers. Two additional independent replicas of 1 million unique cDNA reads from the same blood draw were analyzed for two donors (one aged 18 to 30 and one aged 80 or older). To avoid experimental bias, donors of different ages were spread randomly across the sequencing lanes. Donors were grouped into four age groups: young (average about 15 years), middle-aged (around 39), aged (over 55) and long-lived (over 80). Overall results and qualifications from the work: A strong correlation was found between observed TCR beta diversity and the percentage of naive T cells measured by flow cytometry. The long-lived group showed more naive CD4+ T cells, fewer expanded clones and increased TCR diversity than the aged group, suggesting age selection. Donor CMV infection status was unknown, potentially confounding age-related changes in expanded clonotypes. Conclusive comparison of naive and antigen-experienced compartments was prevented by the profiling of bulk unsorted PBMCs. Observed TCR beta diversity per million T cells fell roughly linearly with age, and a significant reduction was already apparent by age approximately 41. Total diversity estimates from one million sequenced T cells were considered lower bounds and underestimates.

The chain was built from TRBV2 and TRBJ1-6; the D gene remains uncertain. The sequenced sample consisted of blood. The sequence was obtained from a man aged 30 to 39 in good health. The CDR3 protein: CASSAMKGGRSPLHF. The base sequence is TGTGCCAGCAGTGCGATGAAGGGAGGAAGGTCACCCCTCCACTTT.